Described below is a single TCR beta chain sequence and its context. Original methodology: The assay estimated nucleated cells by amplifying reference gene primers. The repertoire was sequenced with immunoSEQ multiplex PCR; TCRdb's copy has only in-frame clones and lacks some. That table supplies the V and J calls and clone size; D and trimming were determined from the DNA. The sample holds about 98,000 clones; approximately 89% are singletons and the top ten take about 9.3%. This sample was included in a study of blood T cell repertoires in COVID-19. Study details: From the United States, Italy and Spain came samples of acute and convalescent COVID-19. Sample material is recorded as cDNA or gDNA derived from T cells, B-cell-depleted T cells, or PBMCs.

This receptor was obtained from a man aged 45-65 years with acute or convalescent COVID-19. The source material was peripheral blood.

The CDR3 sequence: CSVIRATGSQETQYF. The CDR3 DNA reads as TGCAGCGTCATCAGGGCGACAGGGTCTCAAGAGACCCAGTACTTC. J is TRBJ2-5 and V is TRBV29-1; TRBD1 matches at 7 bases. This CDR3 comprises 15 residues. Germline assignment: CDR1 SQVTM and CDR2 ANQGSEA. Trimming cost V 6 bases and J 2 bases; bases outside gene matches: 12. The complete variable domain, with remaining parts taken from reference TRBV29-1 and TRBJ2-5, reads SAVISQKPSRDICQRGTSLTIQCQVDSQVTMMFWYRQQPGQSLTLIATANQGSEATYESGFVIDKFPISRPNLTFSTLTVSNMSPEDSSIYLCSVIRATGSQETQYFGPGTRLLVL.